This T cell receptor (beta chain) was retrieved from a study of vaccination effects on CD4 cells after COVID-19 (dated by TCRdb to 2021 to 2024). Looking at the study overall: Across the study, the median time from the second dose to post-vaccine sampling was 72 days (range 14 to 241). SARS-CoV-2 spike-specific CD4+ TCR repertoires from before and after mRNA vaccination were compared in COVID-19 convalescent patients and in infection-naive vaccine recipients. A total of approximately 9 COVID-19 convalescent patients and a handful of SARS-CoV-2-naive healthy vaccine recipients were included in the full study. Cultures from other donors in the study were sequenced using the Oncomine TCR Beta short-read assay on an Illumina iSeq 100.

Broad study findings and their caveats: The study was limited by a small number of convalescent patients and lacked early post-infection timepoints. Among healthy vaccine recipients, nearly all vaccine-induced clones were SARS-CoV-2 mono-reactive, and just 1 of 255 was cross-reactive with common cold coronaviruses. Clones induced by infection and clones induced by vaccination both contracted markedly at late timepoints after vaccination, which fits with T cell responses waning over time.

Receptors were amplified or captured by the immunoSEQ multiplex PCR assay. TCR beta CDR3 sequencing was performed on DNA from the cultured, isolated CD4+ T cells. The source study handled its data this way. Non-productive TCR sequences were removed and reads were trimmed to the CDR3 region, keeping CDR3s of at least 7 amino acids. Antigen-specific clonotypes were identified with the MANAFEST web app by comparing expansion in peptide wells against reference cultures. Positive clones required FDR<0.05 expansion versus reference and all other wells, odds ratio above 5, and frequency above 0.1% in two replicate wells. A clonotype was called cross-reactive if it was significantly expanded both in SARS-CoV-2 spike wells and in at least one common cold coronavirus spike condition. Using the stringdist R package, CDR3 similarity was measured by Levenshtein distance, and unrooted trees were constructed with ape in R 3.6.1. Imported from immuneACCESS, the table was reduced by TCRdb to in-frame sequences with V and J called. These copies leave out some clones; in studies compared against another copy, an unresolved V gene accounts for under half, and the cause of the remainder is not known. V and J calls and clone size follow that table, whereas D and trimming were derived from the DNA. Present in this sample are 10,000 to 15,000 clones, approximately 71% of which were seen just once. 8% to 10% of the sample is held by the ten biggest clonotypes.

The germline ends are 8 bases apart after V is trimmed by 6 bases and J by 2 bases. The CDR3 spans 14 residues, from the cysteine through the phenylalanine. Only the CDR3 region is kept as DNA, spanning 42 bases read in frame from base 1. In the ViraFEST assay, PBMC were stimulated with viral peptide pools, and TCR sequencing was then used to find antigen-specific CD4+ T cell clonotypes based on their expansion. After around eleven days of culture, CD4+ T cells were isolated with the EasySep CD4+ T cell isolation kit. Two doses of either the BNT162b2 or the mRNA-1273 mRNA SARS-CoV-2 vaccine were administered to participants. Negative nucleocapsid antibody results before and after vaccination confirmed that the healthy vaccine recipients had no prior SARS-CoV-2 infection. A few million PBMC per well were cultured with 10 ug/ml peptides in IMDM containing about 5% human AB serum, about 9 IU/ml IL-2 and gentamicin. On days 3 and 7, half of the culture medium was replaced with fresh IL-2-containing medium. Unless otherwise noted, each peptide stimulation condition was cultured in triplicate wells. Using Ficoll-Paque Plus gradient centrifugation, PBMC were separated from whole blood and then either used fresh or cryopreserved at -140C. The overlapping peptide pools covered the spike proteins of SARS-CoV-2 and of the common cold coronaviruses HCoV-NL63, HCoV-OC43 and HCoV-229E. The QIAamp micro DNA kit was used to extract genomic DNA from the cultured CD4+ T cells.

Regarding this clone: Its target antigen remains unknown. Base qualities are missing; no much larger clone stands one base away.

The sample consisted of CD4+ T cells from PBMCs cultured with SARS-CoV-2 spike peptides, taken after COVID-19 vaccination. Reading the label with the study, this specimen's cell subset or site is: SARS-CoV-2 spike overlapping peptide pool stimulation. The chain joins TRBV23-1 to TRBJ2-6; no confident D gene assignment can be made. TRBV23-1 is designated an ORF whose function remains uncertain. This receptor was obtained from a human donor who received a COVID-19 vaccine. The CDR3 reads as follows: CASRNEPGANVLTF. The DNA reads as follows: TGCGCCAGCAGGAACGAACCTGGGGCCAACGTCCTGACTTTC.